What follows is one T cell receptor (beta chain) and its context. Germline assignment: CDR1 MNHEY and CDR2 SMNVEV (reference sequence). V lost 5 bases to trimming and J lost 2 bases, with 15 bases between them. The CDR3 contains 15 residues. Template amounts of around 310 ng DNA, 25,000 to 30,000 T cell genomes, were employed in unsorted PBMC replicate PCRs. Sequencing was performed with immunoSEQ multiplex PCR; in TCRdb, only in-frame clones are kept and a portion is missing. The data show nearly 500,000 clones, over 65% seen once. This record comes from a study of shared clonotypes between healthy human individuals.

The sequence came from a woman aged 40 to 50 in good health. Some clones in this sample may be carry-over from other donors' samples. Sequences were obtained from PBMCs. The rearrangement links TRBV27 to TRBJ1-1; D is unresolved. Here the CDR3 reads CASSKVWTGNTEAFF. CDR3 nucleotides: TGTGCCAGCAGTAAGGTGTGGACGGGAAACACTGAAGCTTTCTTT.